The 32 T cell receptor beta chains below were found in one sample sequenced in a study of regulatory and conventional T cells in RAG deficiency. Genomic DNA came from blood conventional CD4+ T cells gated CD25-low CD127-high. The method was immunoSEQ multiplex PCR; TCRdb's version includes in-frame clones alone and lacks a portion of them. The data contain about 34,000 clones, about 70% of them singletons. The same data also went into a second study, on regulatory T cells. As that report states: The PCR used 52 TRBV and 13 TRBJ primers.

Sequenced input: CD4+ effector T cells sorted from blood. These receptor sequences come from a human donor in good health.

The chain carries TRBV6-6 and TRBJ1-2; 9 bases line up with TRBD1. The J segment lost 2 bases and the V segment lost 5 bases, leaving 0 bases of the junction unmatched. CDR1 MNHNY and CDR2 SVGAGI come from the germline V gene (reference sequence). The CDR3 runs to 13 residues. CDR3 nucleotide sequence: TGTGCCAGCAGTGGGACAGGGAACTATGGCTACACCTTC. This encodes CASSGTGNYGYTF.

The chain is built from TRBV2 and TRBJ1-1, with D unresolved. This CDR3 region has 13 residues. Germline V lookup: CDR1 SNHLY, CDR2 FYNNEI. V lost 1 base and J 3 bases, leaving 6 bases between the germline ends. The CDR3 nucleotides are TGTGCCAGCAGTGAAGTCAAGGACACTGAAGCTTTCTTT. It translates to CASSEVKDTEAFF. The full variable domain, completed using reference TRBV2 and TRBJ1-1, is EPEVTQTPSHQVTQMGQEVILRCVPISNHLYFYWYRQILGQKVEFLVSFYNNEISEKSEIFDDQFSVERPDGSNFTLKIRSTKLEDSAMYFCASSEVKDTEAFFGQGTRLTVV.

This clone was observed a handful of times. This chain joins TRBV4-1 and TRBJ1-2; 9 nucleotides align to TRBD1. CDR1 is MGHRA and CDR2 is YSYEKL in the germline V gene. This CDR3 is 13 amino acids long. The J segment lost 4 bases and the V segment lost 8 bases, leaving 5 bases of the junction unmatched. The CDR3 nucleotides read TGCGCCAGCCGCCCGACAGGGGGCTATGGCTACACCTTC. Translated: CASRPTGGYGYTF.

This chain links TRBV7-2 with TRBJ2-1, with unresolved D. Germline CDR1 reads SGHTA; CDR2 reads FQGNSA. The germline V and J ends were trimmed by 1 base and 16 bases, with 11 bases remaining between them. The CDR3 spans 11 residues. CDR3 coding DNA: TGTGCCAGCAGCTTAGTAGGAAGTTTTTTCTTC. Its translation is CASSLVGSFFF.

The chain uses TRBV7-2 and TRBJ2-7, with TRBD1 matching over 8 bases. V was pared by 2 bases and J by 7 bases, with 13 bases of the junction left unmatched. CDR1 and CDR2 from the germline V gene are SGHTA and FQGNSA. The CDR3 has 16 residues. The CDR3 here is CASSLWLGRGPGEQYF. The CDR3 DNA reads as TGTGCCAGCAGCTTATGGTTAGGCAGGGGGCCGGGTGAGCAGTACTTC.

This chain links TRBV2 with TRBJ1-1; a weak D match, TRBD1 (5 bases). Germline assignment: CDR1 SNHLY and CDR2 FYNNEI. Trimming left V 7 bases short and J 1 base short, with 13 bases between. The CDR3 is 14 residues long. This chain's CDR3 is CASTPRGENTEAFF. The CDR3 DNA reads as TGTGCCAGCACCCCTAGAGGGGAGAACACTGAAGCTTTCTTT.

This clone has a handful of counts. The chain is built from TRBV5-1 and TRBJ1-4; D not certain. The CDR3 is made up of 13 amino acids. Trimming took off 7 bases at V and 0 bases at J, with 7 bases between the two ends. CDR1 and CDR2 from the germline V gene are SGHRS and YFSETQ. The CDR3 DNA reads as TGCGCCAGCCAGGATTCAACTAATGAAAAACTGTTTTTT. Translation gives CASQDSTNEKLFF.

This clone was detected a few times. The V gene is TRBV7-2, the J gene TRBJ1-2; TRBD1 is a possible D gene (5 bases). The germline V gene encodes CDR1 SGHTA and CDR2 FQGNSA. CDR3 length: 14 amino acids. The V gene lost 3 bases and the J gene lost 7 bases, with 15 bases spanning the gap. The CDR3 here is CASSLGEAVGGYTF. CDR3 bases: TGTGCCAGCAGCTTGGGGGAGGCGGTTGGTGGCTACACCTTC.

The chain joins TRBV2 to TRBJ1-3; TRBD1 agrees at 9 bases. From germline, CDR1 is SNHLY and CDR2 FYNNEI. The CDR3 covers 17 residues. Trimming removed 6 bases from V and 7 bases from J; junction bases left unmatched: 16. CDR3 bases: TGTGCCAGCAGGAAAACTCAAACCGGGACAGGGTACAACACCATATATTTT. This translates into CASRKTQTGTGYNTIYF. The variable domain in full, with the rest retrieved from reference TRBV2 and TRBJ1-3, is EPEVTQTPSHQVTQMGQEVILRCVPISNHLYFYWYRQILGQKVEFLVSFYNNEISEKSEIFDDQFSVERPDGSNFTLKIRSTKLEDSAMYFCASRKTQTGTGYNTIYFGEGSWLTVV.

The chain links TRBV27 to TRBJ1-4; weak D call: TRBD1 (5 bases). The germline CDR1 and CDR2 sequences are MNHEY and SMNVEV (reference sequence). The CDR3 is made up of 16 amino acids. Trimming shortened V by 2 bases and J by 7 bases, and 17 bases separated the two germline ends. CDR3 residues: CASSLGPPTVSEKLFF. The CDR3 region has the DNA TGTGCCAGCAGTTTAGGGCCCCCGACAGTCAGTGAAAAACTGTTTTTT.

The chain links TRBV15 to TRBJ2-4; D perhaps matches TRBD1 (6 bases). V was shortened by 2 bases and J by 2 bases, with 10 bases between the two germline ends. CDR3 size: 15 residues. The V gene's germline CDR1 is LNHNV and CDR2 YYDKDF (reference sequence). The CDR3, as DNA: TGTGCCACCAGCAGACAGGACAGAACCAAAAACATTCAGTACTTC. Residues: CATSRQDRTKNIQYF.

This chain links TRBV11-3 with TRBJ2-3; the D gene could be TRBD1 or TRBD2 (5 bases each). The V end was cut by 5 bases, the J end by 7 bases, with 16 bases between. The CDR3 contains 14 residues. Germline V gives CDR1 SGHNT, CDR2 YENEEA. The CDR3 DNA sequence: TGTGCCAGCAGCACCAAGGGGTCGGGGAATACGCAGTATTTT. Its protein product is CASSTKGSGNTQYF.

The chain is built from TRBV11-3 and TRBJ2-5; D may be TRBD1 (6 bases). V was pared by 0 bases and J by 9 bases, with 11 bases between. CDR3 length: 13 residues. The germline V gene has CDR1 SGHNT and CDR2 YENEEA. Written as DNA, the CDR3 is TGTGCCAGCAGCTTAGAACCTGGACAGCCCCAGTACTTC. This sequence encodes CASSLEPGQPQYF.

The chain uses TRBV2 and TRBJ2-3; weak D call: TRBD2 (7 bases). V was trimmed by 4 bases and J by 5 bases, leaving 16 bases between them. Germline V gene lookup returns CDR1 SNHLY and CDR2 FYNNEI. This CDR3 spans 15 amino acids. The CDR3 loop reads CASSVGGRAQDTQYF. CDR3 in DNA: TGTGCCAGCAGTGTGGGGGGGCGCGCTCAAGATACGCAGTATTTT.

The chain is built from TRBV28 and TRBJ2-7; the match to TRBD2 covers 12 bases. Germline values: CDR1 MDHEN, CDR2 SYDVKM. The CDR3 extends over 20 amino acids. J was trimmed by 4 bases and V by 1 base; bases with no gene match: 17. CDR3 protein: CASSLFLSASGGGPGYEQYF. The CDR3 nucleotides read TGTGCCAGCAGTTTATTCCTGAGTGCTAGCGGGGGGGGGCCCGGATACGAGCAGTACTTC.

This chain links TRBV12-5 with TRBJ1-6; TRBD1 matches at 8 bases. Per germline, CDR1 LGHNT and CDR2 FRNRAP. The ends lost 6 bases at V and 10 bases at J; junction bases unmatched: 11. The CDR3 runs 15 residues. The CDR3 sequence: CASGTAGGRGSPLHF. The CDR3 DNA is TGTGCTAGTGGCACCGCAGGGGGCCGAGGATCACCCCTCCACTTT.

The chain is built from TRBV5-4 and TRBJ1-1; weak D call: TRBD1 (5 bases). Trimming stripped 0 bases from V and 2 bases from J, with 8 bases between. The germline gives CDR1 SGHNT, CDR2 YYREEE (reference sequence). This CDR3 is 14 amino acids long. The CDR3, as DNA: TGTGCCAGCAGCTTGGAGGGGTTAAACACTGAAGCTTTCTTT. This encodes CASSLEGLNTEAFF.

The chain couples TRBV9 to TRBJ2-3, with TRBD1 matching 7 bases. Germline trimming cut 3 bases from V and 5 bases from J; bases unmatched to any gene: 3. CDR3 length: 13 amino acids. Germline V gene sequence: CDR1 SGDLS, CDR2 YYNGEE. The CDR3 DNA follows: TGTGCCAGCAGCGCACAGGGGATAGATACGCAGTATTTT. It specifies CASSAQGIDTQYF.

The chain combines TRBV5-4 with TRBJ1-1; maybe TRBD1 (6 bases). The CDR3 has 15 amino acids. V was clipped by 2 bases and J by 0 bases, with 11 bases between them. Germline CDR1 reads SGHNT; CDR2 reads YYREEE (reference sequence). CDR3 amino acids: CASSLGGPMNTEAFF. The CDR3 region has the DNA TGTGCCAGCAGCTTAGGGGGGCCCATGAACACTGAAGCTTTCTTT. The full variable domain, with the rest looked up from reference TRBV5-4 and TRBJ1-1, is ETGVTQSPTHLIKTRGQQVTLRCSSQSGHNTVSWYQQALGQGPQFIFQYYREEENGRGNFPPRFSGLQFPNYSSELNVNALELDDSALYLCASSLGGPMNTEAFFGQGTRLTVV.

This CDR3 reads CASTGEMNTEAFF. In nucleotides, the CDR3 is TGTGCCAGCACTGGGGAGATGAACACTGAAGCTTTCTTT. J is TRBJ1-1 and V is TRBV2; D call uncertain. CDR1 is SNHLY and CDR2 is FYNNEI in the germline V gene. The CDR3 has 13 residues. V was pared by 7 bases and J by 0 bases, with 9 bases between. The whole variable domain, remainder taken from reference TRBV2 and TRBJ1-1, is EPEVTQTPSHQVTQMGQEVILRCVPISNHLYFYWYRQILGQKVEFLVSFYNNEISEKSEIFDDQFSVERPDGSNFTLKIRSTKLEDSAMYFCASTGEMNTEAFFGQGTRLTVV.

V is TRBV21-1 and J is TRBJ2-3; the tabulated D call, TRBD1, remains unverified against the DNA. TRBV21-1 is flagged as a pseudogene. The CDR3 length is 17 residues. The CDR3, as DNA: TGTGCCAGCACCCTTTACTCGGAACTTAAGACAGGAGATACGCAGTATTTT. Protein product: CASTLYSELKTGDTQYF.

The chain links TRBV2 to TRBJ1-6; TRBD1 agrees at 7 bases. Germline V gene sequence: CDR1 SNHLY, CDR2 FYNNEI. This CDR3 contains 12 residues. The J segment lost 9 bases and the V segment lost 10 bases, leaving 6 bases of the junction unmatched. The CDR3 is CATRGEVSPLHF. Here the CDR3 DNA reads TGTGCCACCAGGGGGGAGGTTTCACCCCTCCACTTT.

This clone appeared a single time. The rearrangement joins TRBV5-6 to TRBJ2-3; D remains ambiguous. CDR1 is SGHDT and CDR2 is YYEEEE in the germline V gene. CDR3 length: 13 residues. Trimming stripped 1 base from V and 2 bases from J, with 5 bases between. The CDR3 coding sequence is TGTGCCAGCAGCTTGCAGTCCACAGATACGCAGTATTTT. It specifies CASSLQSTDTQYF.

V usage is TRBV5-5 and J usage is TRBJ1-2; tentative D call: TRBD1 (5 bases). V lost 0 bases, J lost 2 bases, and 14 bases lay in between. The germline V gene encodes CDR1 SGHKS and CDR2 YYEKEE (reference sequence). The CDR3 contains 16 residues. Here the CDR3 reads CASSLGRVGDNYGYTF. The CDR3 DNA reads TGTGCCAGCAGCTTGGGGAGGGTCGGGGACAACTATGGCTACACCTTC.

The chain employs TRBV30 and TRBJ2-5; 7 nucleotides match TRBD2. CDR3 size: 14 residues. V lost 5 bases and J lost 2; bases outside the gene matches: 8. Germline V CDR1 and CDR2: GTSNPN, SVGIG (reference sequence). The CDR3 region has the DNA TGTGCCTGGGGTATTTTGGGGGGGCAAGAGACCCAGTACTTC. This sequence encodes CAWGILGGQETQYF.

J is TRBJ2-5 and V is TRBV5-1, with 7 nucleotides matching TRBD1. Trimming at V came to 7 bases and at J to 6 bases, leaving 12 bases not matched to a gene. The CDR3 consists of 14 residues. Germline V gene lookup returns CDR1 SGHRS and CDR2 YFSETQ. CDR3 amino acids: CASWNRQGLQTQYF. CDR3 coding DNA: TGCGCCAGCTGGAATCGACAGGGTTTACAGACCCAGTACTTC.

CDR3 nucleotide sequence: TGTGCCAGCAGCTTGTCTGACAGGGCTGAGACCCAGTACTTC. Its protein product is CASSLSDRAETQYF. J is TRBJ2-5 and V is TRBV5-6; 7 bases line up with TRBD1. The CDR3 consists of 14 residues. Germline trimming cut 1 base from V and 5 bases from J; bases unmatched to any gene: 5. Germline assignment: CDR1 SGHDT and CDR2 YYEEEE.

The chain is built from TRBV7-2 and TRBJ1-5; 10 nucleotides align to TRBD1. Germline CDR1 is SGHTA and CDR2 is FQGNSA. The CDR3 sequence is 15 residues long. With V trimmed by 5 bases and J by 4 bases, 5 bases remained unmatched. The CDR3 bases are TGTGCCAGCAGCGAACGGACAGGGGGTAATCAGCCCCAGCATTTT. Protein: CASSERTGGNQPQHF. The full variable domain, in which reference TRBV7-2 and TRBJ1-5 provide the parts outside the CDR3, is GAGVSQSPSNKVTEKGKDVELRCDPISGHTALYWYRQSLGQGLEFLIYFQGNSAPDKSGLPSDRFSAERTGGSVSTLTIQRTQQEDSAVYLCASSERTGGNQPQHFGDGTRLSIL.

This clone was recorded only once. This chain connects TRBV11-2 to TRBJ1-2; tentatively, D is TRBD1 (5 bases). V lost 0 bases and J lost 8, with 13 bases in between. CDR1 is SGHAT, CDR2 FQNNGV, per germline. The CDR3 sequence is 14 residues long. In DNA form, the CDR3 reads TGTGCCAGCAGCTTAGATCATGGGGGAGGCGGCTACACCTTC. This encodes CASSLDHGGGGYTF.

The chain couples TRBV4-2 to TRBJ2-3; tentatively, D is TRBD1 (5 bases). Trimming removed 0 bases at V and 5 bases at J, with 9 bases between. The length of the CDR3 is 14 residues. Germline values: CDR1 LGHNA, CDR2 YNFKEQ. CDR3 DNA: TGTGCCAGCAGCCAAGAGGGGCTAGGAGATACGCAGTATTTT. It translates to CASSQEGLGDTQYF.

V gene TRBV29-1 combines with J gene TRBJ1-2, with D tentatively TRBD1 (6 bases). The CDR3 spans 12 residues. The V and J ends lost 7 bases and 0 bases respectively, with 9 bases between them. Germline V CDR1 and CDR2: SQVTM, ANQGSEA. The CDR3 region has the DNA TGCAGCGGACAGGCGGCTAACTATGGCTACACCTTC. Its protein is CSGQAANYGYTF.

The V call is TRBV5-1, the J call TRBJ2-3; D is uncertain. V lost 2 bases and J 0 bases, leaving 4 bases between the germline ends. This CDR3 is 13 amino acids long. CDR1 and CDR2 from the germline V gene are SGHRS and YFSETQ. The CDR3 region has the DNA TGCGCCAGCAGCTTCCAGAGCACAGATACGCAGTATTTT. Translated, it gives CASSFQSTDTQYF.